Below are 9 T cell receptor beta chains sequenced from a single sample in a study of T cells in Graves' hyperthyroidism and ophthalmopathy. Amplified TCR beta CDR3 regions came from RNA transcripts. First-round RT-PCR targeting the TCR CDR3 was performed with the HTBI primer set. TCRdb ran MiXCR on the multiplex PCR reads and lists one entry per CDR3 protein. The sample shows about 700,000 distinct CDR3 sequences, 11% to 15% of them seen only once. Sequenced input: blood. These receptors came from a woman aged 18-29 years with Graves' hyperthyroidism.

The table lists this clonotype with many counts. The CDR3 DNA sequence: TGTGCCAGCAGTTGGCTAGCGGGAGGTTCCTACGAGCAGTACTTC. Its translation is CASSWLAGGSYEQYF. The J gene is TRBJ2-7, the V gene TRBV6-1, with 11 bases matching TRBD2. V dropped 5 bases and J dropped 1; count of bases not matched to a gene: 4. CDR1 MNHNS and CDR2 SASEGT come from the germline V gene. This CDR3 has 15 amino acids.

This chain links TRBV7-9 with TRBJ1-5, with 7 bases identical to TRBD1. This CDR3 spans 17 amino acids. In germline, CDR1 is SEHNR, CDR2 FQNEAQ (reference sequence). V was pared by 3 bases and J by 4 bases, with 12 bases of the junction left unmatched. CDR3 in DNA: TGTGCCAGCAGCTTGGAGATAAGGGGACAGATGAATCAGCCCCAGCATTTT. Translated: CASSLEIRGQMNQPQHF.

Ten or more counts support this clonotype. The CDR3 coding sequence is TGTGCCAGCAGCCAGGGGGAGGATACGGCCTTCTATGGCTACACCTTC. Protein product: CASSQGEDTAFYGYTF. This sequence joins TRBV4-2 and TRBJ1-2; D is possibly TRBD1 (5 bases). The CDR3 is 16 residues long. V lost 3 bases and J 4 bases, leaving 18 bases between the germline ends. Germline CDR1 is LGHNA and CDR2 is YNFKEQ.

This clonotype was seen repeatedly, ten times or more. The chain couples TRBV7-9 to TRBJ2-3; TRBD1 agrees at 8 bases. The CDR3 is made up of 13 amino acids. Looked up from germline, CDR1 is SEHNR and CDR2 is FQNEAQ (reference sequence). Losses at the gene ends were 4 bases for V and 6 bases for J; bases not matched to a gene: 3. The CDR3 DNA reads as TGTGCCAGCAGCTGGGGACAGGTCGATACGCAGTATTTT. It is translated as CASSWGQVDTQYF.

This clonotype came up many times. The rearrangement links TRBV30 to TRBJ1-4, with 7 bases that match TRBD1. CDR1 and CDR2 from the germline V gene are GTSNPN and SVGIG (reference sequence). The CDR3 is made up of 17 amino acids. Losses at the gene ends were 2 bases for V and 2 bases for J; bases not matched to a gene: 11. The CDR3 spells CAWSSEPGGVTNEKLFF. CDR3 nucleotides: TGTGCCTGGAGTTCGGAGCCAGGGGGTGTGACTAATGAAAAACTGTTTTTT.

This clonotype occurred many times. J is TRBJ1-1 and V is TRBV27, with TRBD1 matching over 7 bases. V shed 5 bases and J 0 bases; nucleotides not matched to a gene: 9. The CDR3 is 16 residues long. Germline V gives CDR1 MNHEY, CDR2 SMNVEV (reference sequence). The CDR3 DNA follows: TGTGCCAGCAGTCTGTACAGGGGCCCTATGAACACTGAAGCTTTCTTT. Encoded protein: CASSLYRGPMNTEAFF.

This clonotype came up many times. This rearrangement joins TRBV11-2 to TRBJ2-3; possible D gene TRBD1, 6 bases. Germline V gene sequence: CDR1 SGHAT, CDR2 FQNNGV. Trimming shortened V by 5 bases and J by 0 bases, and 12 bases separated the two germline ends. The CDR3 sequence is 15 residues long. The DNA of the CDR3 is TGTGCCAGCAGCATCCCGGGACACAGCACAGATACGCAGTATTTT. Translation gives CASSIPGHSTDTQYF.

The V and J genes are TRBV6-2 or TRBV6-3 and TRBJ1-2; D gene unclear. The CDR3 runs to 13 residues. Deletions cut 7 bases from V and 1 base from J, with 10 bases between. Germline V gene sequence: CDR1 MNHEY, CDR2 SVGEGT. CDR3 region: CASMEGRNYGYTF. In DNA form, the CDR3 reads TGTGCCAGCATGGAAGGCCGTAACTATGGCTACACCTTC.

This clonotype was counted a few times. The chain employs TRBV6-5 and TRBJ2-7, with a weak D call TRBD2 (6 bases). Trimming removed 8 bases from V and 7 bases from J, with 18 bases in between. The germline CDR1 and CDR2 sequences are MNHEY and SVGAGI. The CDR3 totals 13 residues. In DNA, the CDR3 is TGTGCCAGCCGTTTCGGGAGATTTAGGGAGCAGTACTTC. It translates to CASRFGRFREQYF.